The present T cell receptor (beta chain) was sequenced within a study of blood T cell repertoires in COVID-19. Study at large: Samples taken during acute and convalescent COVID-19 were collected in the United States, Italy and Spain.

During active infection, Seattle patients enrolled and were then monitored through disease. As processed by the authors: Reference gene primer amplification gave nucleated cell count estimates. Profiled with immunoSEQ multiplex PCR; TCRdb holds only in-frame clones, not every one. V, J and clone size were drawn from that table, and D and trimming were deduced from the DNA. This table holds about 480,000 clones, 70% to 90% found once. Between the trimmed V and J ends, which lost 3 bases and 0 bases, there was a span of 6 bases. The V gene's germline CDR1 is SEHNR and CDR2 FQNEAQ (reference sequence). This CDR3 contains 14 residues.

V gene TRBV7-9 combines with J gene TRBJ1-3, with no clear D. This clonotype was obtained from a woman between 45 and 65 years old with COVID-19, enrolled during active disease. The sample comprised peripheral blood. CDR3 region: CASSFEISGNTIYF. The CDR3, as DNA: TGTGCCAGCAGCTTTGAGATCTCTGGAAACACCATATATTTT. Using reference TRBV7-9 and TRBJ1-3 for the parts outside the CDR3, the full variable domain is DTGVSQNPRHKITKRGQNVTFRCDPISEHNRLYWYRQTLGQGPEFLTYFQNEAQLEKSRLLSDRFSAERPKGSFSTLEIQRTEQGDSAMYLCASSFEISGNTIYFGEGSWLTVV.